This TCR beta chain was retrieved from a study of blood T cell repertoires in COVID-19. CDR3 length: 12 amino acids. The V end lost 4 bases, the J end lost 2 bases, and 6 bases lay between the germline ends. Per germline, CDR1 SNHLY and CDR2 FYNNEI. Libraries were prepared by immunoSEQ multiplex PCR; TCRdb keeps only in-frame clonotypes and omits some of them. This sample yields 150,000 to 200,000 clones, of which around 86% are seen a single time; around 24% belongs to the top ten. Residents of under 25 US areas, aged roughly 18 to 95 years, made up the participants. This TCR was sampled from a woman in her 40s in a cohort exposed to, infected with or recovered from COVID-19 (not recorded which). The chain uses TRBV2 and TRBJ2-7; no clear D. Specimen: PBMCs or T cells enriched from blood (not recorded which). The CDR3 DNA is TGTGCCAGCAGTGTAGTTCCCTACGAGCAGTACTTC. It is translated as CASSVVPYEQYF.